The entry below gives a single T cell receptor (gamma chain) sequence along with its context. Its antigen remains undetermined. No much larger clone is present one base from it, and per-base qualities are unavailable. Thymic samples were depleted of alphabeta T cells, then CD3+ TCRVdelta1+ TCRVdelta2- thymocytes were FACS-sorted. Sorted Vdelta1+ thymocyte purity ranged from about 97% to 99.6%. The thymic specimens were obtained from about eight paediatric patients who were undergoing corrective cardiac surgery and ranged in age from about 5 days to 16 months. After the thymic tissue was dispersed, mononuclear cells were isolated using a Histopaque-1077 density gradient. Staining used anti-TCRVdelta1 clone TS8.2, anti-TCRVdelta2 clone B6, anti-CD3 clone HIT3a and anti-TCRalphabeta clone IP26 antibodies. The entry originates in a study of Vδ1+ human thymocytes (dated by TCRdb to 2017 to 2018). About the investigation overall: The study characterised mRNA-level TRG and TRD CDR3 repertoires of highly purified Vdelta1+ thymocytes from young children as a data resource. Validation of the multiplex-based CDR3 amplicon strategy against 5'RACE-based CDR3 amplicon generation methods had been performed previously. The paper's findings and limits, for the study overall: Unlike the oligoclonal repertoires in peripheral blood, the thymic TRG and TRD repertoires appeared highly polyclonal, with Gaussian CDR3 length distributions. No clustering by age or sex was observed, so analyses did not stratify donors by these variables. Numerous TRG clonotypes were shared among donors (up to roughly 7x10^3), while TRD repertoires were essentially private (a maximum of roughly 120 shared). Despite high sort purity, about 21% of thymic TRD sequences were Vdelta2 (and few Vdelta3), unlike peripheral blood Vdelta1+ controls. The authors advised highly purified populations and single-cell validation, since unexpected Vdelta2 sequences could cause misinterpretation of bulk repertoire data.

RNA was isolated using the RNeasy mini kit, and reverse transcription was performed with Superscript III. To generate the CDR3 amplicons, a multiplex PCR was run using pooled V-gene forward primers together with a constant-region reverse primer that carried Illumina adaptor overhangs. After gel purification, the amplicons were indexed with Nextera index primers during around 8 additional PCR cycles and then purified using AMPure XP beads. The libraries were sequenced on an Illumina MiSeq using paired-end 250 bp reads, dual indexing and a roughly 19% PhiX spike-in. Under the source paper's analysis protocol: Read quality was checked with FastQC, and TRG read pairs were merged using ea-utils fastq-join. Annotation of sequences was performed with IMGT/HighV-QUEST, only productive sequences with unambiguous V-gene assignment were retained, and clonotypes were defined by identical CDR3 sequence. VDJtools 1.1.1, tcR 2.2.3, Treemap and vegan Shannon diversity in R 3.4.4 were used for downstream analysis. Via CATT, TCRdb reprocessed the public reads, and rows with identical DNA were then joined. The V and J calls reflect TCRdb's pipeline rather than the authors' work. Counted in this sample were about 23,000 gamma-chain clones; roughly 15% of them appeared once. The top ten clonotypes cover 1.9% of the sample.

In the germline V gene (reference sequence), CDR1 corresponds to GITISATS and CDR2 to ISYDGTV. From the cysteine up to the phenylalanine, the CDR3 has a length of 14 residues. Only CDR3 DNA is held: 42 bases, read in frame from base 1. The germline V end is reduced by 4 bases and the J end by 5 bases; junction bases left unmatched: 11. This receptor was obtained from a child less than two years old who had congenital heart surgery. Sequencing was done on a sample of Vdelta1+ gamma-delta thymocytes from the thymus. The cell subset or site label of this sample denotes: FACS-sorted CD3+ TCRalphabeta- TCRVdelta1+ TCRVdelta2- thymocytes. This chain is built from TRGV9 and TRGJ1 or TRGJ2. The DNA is TGTGCCTTGTGGGACCGGCGGTGGGATTATAAGAAACTCTTT. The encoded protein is CALWDRRWDYKKLF.